This passage covers 18 T cell receptor beta chains from one sample sequenced in a study of T cells after yellow fever vaccination. TCRdb re-derived calls from the 5' RACE reads in MiXCR, one entry per CDR3 protein. The table includes more than 110,000 distinct CDR3 sequences, around 6.3% detected once. Here the sequenced sample was CD4+ T cells sorted from PBMCs, taken 10 days after the yellow fever booster vaccination. These receptor sequences come from a man under 40 who received the YFV17D yellow fever vaccine.

Many counts were recorded for this clonotype. This rearrangement joins TRBV27 to TRBJ2-5; 11 bases line up with TRBD2. V shed 4 bases, J shed 8 bases, and the junction held 6 bases outside the gene matches. Germline V gene data show CDR1 as MNHEY and CDR2 as SMNVEV (reference sequence). The CDR3 is 14 amino acids. The CDR3 nucleotides read TGTGCCAGCAGTTCTAGCGGGGGGATGCTTACCCAGTACTTC. It codes for CASSSSGGMLTQYF.

To note about this clonotype: One base away lies a much larger clone, so this may be a sequencing read error. The chain carries TRBV20-1 and TRBJ2-7; the D gene could be TRBD1 or TRBD2 (5 bases each). Germline values: CDR1 DFQATT, CDR2 SNEGSKA (reference sequence). The CDR3 spans 13 residues. CDR3 DNA: TGCTGTGCTAGAGGCCGGGACGTTCACGAGCAGTACTTC. Its translation is CCARGRDVHEQYF.

The V gene is TRBV11-3, the J gene TRBJ2-1; 12 bases fit TRBD2. The germline gives CDR1 SGHNT, CDR2 YENEEA. Trimming removed 4 bases from V and 7 bases from J; junction bases left unmatched: 5. This CDR3 spans 15 amino acids. CDR3 amino acids: CASSSLAGGYNEQFF. CDR3 sequence (DNA): TGTGCCAGCAGCTCGCTAGCGGGAGGGTATAATGAGCAGTTCTTC.

This clonotype was observed many times. The chain has TRBV29-1 and TRBJ2-1; TRBD1 aligns across 7 bases. Germline V gene lookup returns CDR1 SQVTM and CDR2 ANQGSEA. The CDR3 has 15 amino acids. After removal of 4 bases from V and 7 bases from J, the junction contained 13 bases not matched to a gene. For the CDR3, the DNA is TGCAGCGTTGTTCGTGCAGGGGGTAATATTAATGAGCAGTTCTTC. Amino acids: CSVVRAGGNINEQFF.

This clonotype was seen many times. The rearrangement links TRBV27 to TRBJ1-5; D is uncertain. Germline CDR1 MNHEY, CDR2 SMNVEV (reference sequence). The V gene lost 5 bases and the J gene lost 6 bases, with 17 bases spanning the gap. CDR3 length: 15 residues. The DNA for the CDR3 is TGTGCCAGCAGTGCCTTAATGCAGGCTAGTCAGCCCCAGCATTTT. It translates to CASSALMQASQPQHF.

The gene calls are TRBV7-2 and TRBJ2-5; no clear D gene. This CDR3 comprises 16 residues. Germline lookup yields CDR1 SGHTA and CDR2 FQGNSA. Deletions cut 0 bases from V and 6 bases from J, with 17 bases between. The CDR3 coding sequence is TGTGCCAGCAGCTTAGCGGTTGTAAGTCCCCAGAAGACCCAGTACTTC. As protein: CASSLAVVSPQKTQYF.

This clonotype was seen a few times. This chain connects TRBV7-2 to TRBJ2-2; D is perhaps TRBD2 (6 bases). This CDR3 has 17 amino acids. Germline CDR1 is SGHTA and CDR2 is FQGNSA. V was cut by 5 bases and J by 2 bases, with 18 bases left in between. As DNA, the CDR3 is TGTGCCAGCAGCCCACTAGCTCCTCAACTAAACACCGGGGAGCTGTTTTTT. Its protein product is CASSPLAPQLNTGELFF.

The gene calls are TRBV30 and TRBJ2-4; possibly TRBD2 for D (5 bases). The CDR3 runs to 13 residues. Looked up from germline, CDR1 is GTSNPN and CDR2 is SVGIG (reference sequence). V was clipped by 8 bases and J by 1 base, with 12 bases between them. CDR3: CARMDSAKNIQYF. CDR3 in DNA: TGTGCCCGTATGGACTCGGCCAAAAACATTCAGTACTTC.

This clonotype was counted a few times. This chain uses TRBV29-1 with TRBJ2-3; the match to TRBD1 covers 9 bases. The ends lost 7 bases at V and 3 bases at J; junction bases unmatched: 5. Germline CDR1 reads SQVTM; CDR2 reads ANQGSEA. The CDR3 length is 13 residues. The CDR3, as DNA: TGCAGCGGGACGGGACAGGGTACAGATACGCAGTATTTT. This encodes CSGTGQGTDTQYF.

This clonotype was observed at least ten times. This chain connects TRBV7-2 to TRBJ2-7; TRBD1 might be the D (6 bases). The V and J ends lost 4 bases and 2 bases respectively, with 15 bases between them. The germline V gene encodes CDR1 SGHTA and CDR2 FQGNSA. This CDR3 comprises 15 residues. The CDR3: CASSSPDRLTYEQYF. CDR3 sequence (DNA): TGTGCCAGCAGCTCCCCGGACAGATTGACCTACGAGCAGTACTTC.

This clonotype turned up a few times. CDR3 bases: TGTGCCAGCAGTCCCCCCCCGGCGGGAAAGAGGGGAGATACGCAGTATTTT. As protein: CASSPPPAGKRGDTQYF. The V call is TRBV28, the J call TRBJ2-3, with D possibly matching TRBD2 (6 bases). CDR3 length: 17 residues. Germline lookup yields CDR1 MDHEN and CDR2 SYDVKM. Trimming cost V 5 bases and J 5 bases, with 23 bases left between them.

At least ten counts were recorded for this clonotype. This sequence joins TRBV18 and TRBJ2-1, with D perhaps assigned TRBD1 or TRBD2 (6 bases each). Trimming left V 1 base short and J 4 bases short, with 14 bases between. Germline V gene data show CDR1 as KGHSH and CDR2 as LQKENI. The CDR3 covers 16 residues. CDR3 region: CASSPLRGAGYNEQFF. DNA of the CDR3: TGTGCCAGCTCACCACTGAGGGGGGCTGGTTACAATGAGCAGTTCTTC.

A remark on this clonotype: Just one base apart from a much larger clone, this may be a read error. The genes are TRBV4-2 and TRBJ2-3, with D possibly matching TRBD1 (5 bases). Germline loops: CDR1 LGHNA, CDR2 YNFKEQ. The CDR3 consists of 15 residues. CDR3 protein: CASRQEGVRTDTQYF. The CDR3 nucleotides are TGTGCCAGCAGACAAGAAGGGGTCCGCACAGATACGCAGTATTTT.

This clonotype appeared many times. The chain employs TRBV7-2 and TRBJ2-2; 10 bases map to TRBD2. This CDR3 has 15 amino acids. Germline-derived CDR1 and CDR2 are SGHTA and FQGNSA. V lost 5 bases to trimming and J lost 6 bases; unmatched junction nucleotides: 6. The CDR3 DNA is TGTGCCAGCAGCCTTCGACTAGCGGGCTCCGGGGAGCTGTTTTTT. Amino acid sequence: CASSLRLAGSGELFF.

This clonotype has ten or more counts. The J gene is TRBJ2-2, the V gene TRBV29-1; unclear D gene. The V gene's germline CDR1 is SQVTM and CDR2 ANQGSEA. With 4 bases removed from V and 2 bases from J, the gap between germline ends came to 2 bases. The CDR3 is made up of 11 amino acids. The CDR3 DNA follows: TGCAGCGTTGGAAACACCGGGGAGCTGTTTTTT. Its protein product is CSVGNTGELFF.

This clonotype was seen many times. The chain carries TRBV7-8 and TRBJ2-5; D remains unclear. CDR1 is SGHVS, CDR2 FQNEAQ, per germline. Trimming removed 7 bases at V and 5 bases at J, with 5 bases between. This CDR3 region has 10 residues. The CDR3 spells CASTVETQYF. For the CDR3, the DNA is TGTGCCAGCACTGTGGAGACCCAGTACTTC.

This clonotype showed up many times. The V and J genes are TRBV7-3 and TRBJ2-6, with unresolved D. The CDR3 is 17 residues long. Deletions cut 1 base from V and 2 bases from J, with 12 bases between. The germline V gene encodes CDR1 SGHTA and CDR2 FQGTGA. CDR3 in DNA: TGTGCCAGCAGCTTAAGTGCGACTGTTACTGGGGCCAACGTCCTGACTTTC. It translates to CASSLSATVTGANVLTF.

In this sample, this clonotype turned up many times. CDR3 protein: CASSQEDGTGTQYF. In DNA form, the CDR3 reads TGCGCCAGCAGCCAAGAAGACGGGACGGGGACCCAGTACTTC. The V call is TRBV4-1, the J call TRBJ2-5; D may match TRBD1 or TRBD2 (5 bases each). The V gene's germline CDR1 is MGHRA and CDR2 YSYEKL. There are 14 residues in the CDR3. V lost 0 bases, J lost 7 bases, and 12 bases lay in between.